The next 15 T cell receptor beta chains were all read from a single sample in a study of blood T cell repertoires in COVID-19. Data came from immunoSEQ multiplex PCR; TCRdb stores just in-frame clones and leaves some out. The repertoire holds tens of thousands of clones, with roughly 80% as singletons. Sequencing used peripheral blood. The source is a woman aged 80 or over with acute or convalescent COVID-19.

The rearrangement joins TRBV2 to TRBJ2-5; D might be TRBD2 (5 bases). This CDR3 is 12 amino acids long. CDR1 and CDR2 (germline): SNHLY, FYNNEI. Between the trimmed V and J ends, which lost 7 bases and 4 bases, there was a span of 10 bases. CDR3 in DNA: TGTGCCAGCAACCGGAGGAGAGAGACCCAGTACTTC. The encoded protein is CASNRRRETQYF.

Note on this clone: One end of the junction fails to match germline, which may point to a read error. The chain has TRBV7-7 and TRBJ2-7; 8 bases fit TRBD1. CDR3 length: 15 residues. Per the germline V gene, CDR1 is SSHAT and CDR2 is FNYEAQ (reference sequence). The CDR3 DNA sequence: TGTGCTAGCAGCTTAGAGGGGACAGGCCTCTACGAGCAGTACTTC. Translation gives CASSLEGTGLYEQYF.

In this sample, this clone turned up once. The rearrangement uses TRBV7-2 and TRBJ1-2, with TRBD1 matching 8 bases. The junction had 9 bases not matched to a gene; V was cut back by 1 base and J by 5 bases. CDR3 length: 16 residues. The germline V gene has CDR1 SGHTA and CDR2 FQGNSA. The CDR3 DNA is TGTGCCAGCAGCTTAGATATAGGGACAGGAGTGTATGGCTACACCTTC. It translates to CASSLDIGTGVYGYTF.

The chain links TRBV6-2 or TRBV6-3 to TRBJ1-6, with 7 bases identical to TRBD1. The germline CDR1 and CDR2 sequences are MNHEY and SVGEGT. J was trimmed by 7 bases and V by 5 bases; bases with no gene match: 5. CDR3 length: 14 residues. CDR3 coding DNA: TGTGCCAGCAGTCCGGACAGGTCCAATTCACCCCTCCACTTT. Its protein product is CASSPDRSNSPLHF.

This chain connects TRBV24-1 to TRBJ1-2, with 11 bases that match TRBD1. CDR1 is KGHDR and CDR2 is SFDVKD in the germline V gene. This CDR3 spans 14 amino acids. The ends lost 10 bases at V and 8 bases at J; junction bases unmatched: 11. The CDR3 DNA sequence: TGTGCCACAGCTCCGGGACAGGGGGTTTGGGGCTACACCTTC. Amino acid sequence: CATAPGQGVWGYTF.

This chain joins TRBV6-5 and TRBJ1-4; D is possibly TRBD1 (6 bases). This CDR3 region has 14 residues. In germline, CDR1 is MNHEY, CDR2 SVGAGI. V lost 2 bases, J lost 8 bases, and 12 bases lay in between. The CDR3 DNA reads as TGTGCCAGCAGTTACGGCAGGGGTCGGGAAAAACTGTTTTTT. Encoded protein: CASSYGRGREKLFF.

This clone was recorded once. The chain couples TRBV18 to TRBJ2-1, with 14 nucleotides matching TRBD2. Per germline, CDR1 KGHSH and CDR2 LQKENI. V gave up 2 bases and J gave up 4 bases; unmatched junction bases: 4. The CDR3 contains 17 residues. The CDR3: CASSPETSGGAYNEQFF. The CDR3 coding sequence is TGTGCCAGCTCACCAGAGACTAGCGGGGGGGCATACAATGAGCAGTTCTTC.

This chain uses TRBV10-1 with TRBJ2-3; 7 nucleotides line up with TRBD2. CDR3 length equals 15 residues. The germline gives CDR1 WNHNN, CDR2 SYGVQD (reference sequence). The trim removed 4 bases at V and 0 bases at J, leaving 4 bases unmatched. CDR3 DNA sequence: TGCGCCAGCAGTGCCGGGGGGACGAGCACAGATACGCAGTATTTT. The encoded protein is CASSAGGTSTDTQYF.

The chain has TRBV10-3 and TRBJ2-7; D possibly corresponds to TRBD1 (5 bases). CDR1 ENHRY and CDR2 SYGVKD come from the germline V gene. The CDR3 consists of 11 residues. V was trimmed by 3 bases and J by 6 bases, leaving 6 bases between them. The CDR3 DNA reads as TGTGCCATCAGTGAAGGGGCCGAGCAGTACTTC. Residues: CAISEGAEQYF.

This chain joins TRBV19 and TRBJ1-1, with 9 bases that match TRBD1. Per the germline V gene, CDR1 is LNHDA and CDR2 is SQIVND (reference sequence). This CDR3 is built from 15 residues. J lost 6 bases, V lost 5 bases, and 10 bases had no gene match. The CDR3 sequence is CASSGPDRGRAEAFF. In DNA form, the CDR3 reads TGTGCCAGTAGTGGACCGGACAGGGGAAGGGCTGAAGCTTTCTTT.

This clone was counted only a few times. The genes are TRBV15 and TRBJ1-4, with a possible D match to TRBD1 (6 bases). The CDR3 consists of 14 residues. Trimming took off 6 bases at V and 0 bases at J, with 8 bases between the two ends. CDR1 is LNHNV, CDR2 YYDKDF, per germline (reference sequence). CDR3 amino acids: CATRRTATNEKLFF. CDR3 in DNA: TGTGCCACCAGGAGGACAGCAACTAATGAAAAACTGTTTTTT.

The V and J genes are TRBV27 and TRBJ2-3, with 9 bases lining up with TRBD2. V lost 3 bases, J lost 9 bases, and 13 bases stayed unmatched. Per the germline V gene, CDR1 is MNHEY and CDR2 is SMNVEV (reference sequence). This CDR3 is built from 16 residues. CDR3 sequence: CASSFEGLAGAGTQYF. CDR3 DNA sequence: TGTGCCAGCAGTTTTGAGGGACTAGCAGGCGCGGGGACGCAGTATTTT.

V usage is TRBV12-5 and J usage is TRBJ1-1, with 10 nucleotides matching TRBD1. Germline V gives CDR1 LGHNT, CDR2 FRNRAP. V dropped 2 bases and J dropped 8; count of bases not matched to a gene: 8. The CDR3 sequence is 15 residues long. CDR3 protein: CASGLQTGGGGEAFF. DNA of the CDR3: TGTGCTAGTGGTTTGCAGACAGGGGGCGGCGGAGAAGCTTTCTTT.

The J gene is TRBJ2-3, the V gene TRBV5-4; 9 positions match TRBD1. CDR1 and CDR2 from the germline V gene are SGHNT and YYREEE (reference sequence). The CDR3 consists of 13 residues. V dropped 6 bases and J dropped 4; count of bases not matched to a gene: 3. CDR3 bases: TGTGCCAGCAAGACAGGGGGGGCAGATACGCAGTATTTT. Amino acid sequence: CASKTGGADTQYF.

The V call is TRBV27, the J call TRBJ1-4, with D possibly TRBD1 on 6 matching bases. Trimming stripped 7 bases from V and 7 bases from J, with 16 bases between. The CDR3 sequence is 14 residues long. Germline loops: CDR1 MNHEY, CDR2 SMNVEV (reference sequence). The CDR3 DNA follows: TGTGCCAGCAAAGGGGGGGGGCAAGGTGAAAAACTGTTTTTT. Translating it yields CASKGGGQGEKLFF.